The clone carrying this TCR beta chain was seen just once. Sequenced by immunoSEQ multiplex PCR; TCRdb stores in-frame clones only, minus some. The data hold under 140,000 clones, with roughly 85% observed a single time. This entry belongs to a study of blood T cell repertoires in COVID-19. Study as a whole: COVID-19 samples collected from the United States, Italy and Spain covered acute and convalescent phases. PBMCs, B-cell-depleted T cells, or T cells provided the cDNA or gDNA that made up the material.

The source is a human donor in a cohort sampled during active COVID-19. Input material: peripheral blood.

CDR3 nucleotides: TGTGCCAGCAGACCCAGGGGGCACGGCAATCAGCCCCAGCATTTT. Its protein is CASRPRGHGNQPQHF. The chain carries TRBV11-2 and TRBJ1-5, with 8 bases identical to TRBD1. Germline V lookup: CDR1 SGHAT, CDR2 FQNNGV. The J segment lost 2 bases and the V segment lost 6 bases, leaving 6 bases of the junction unmatched. This CDR3 region has 15 residues.